These 22 T cell receptor beta chains were sequenced from one sample in a study of T cell clonotyping in hematopoietic cell transplantation. Measured with immunoSEQ multiplex PCR; TCRdb has only the in-frame clones, and not every one. The sample holds some 10,000 clones; approximately 55% are singletons and the top ten take 13%. Specimen: peripheral blood mononuclear cells, collected 100 days after allogeneic stem cell transplant. The receptor set was obtained from a female patient aged 45-65 years who had an allogeneic stem cell transplant from an unrelated donor, so the T cells may come from the graft donor. Some clones in this sample may be carry-over from other donors' samples.

This sequence joins TRBV14 and TRBJ2-4; TRBD1 matches 7 bases. The germline V gene encodes CDR1 SGHDN and CDR2 FVKESK. Germline trimming cut 5 bases from V and 8 bases from J; bases unmatched to any gene: 6. The length of the CDR3 is 13 residues. This CDR3 reads CASSGRDSHIQYF. The CDR3 nucleotides read TGTGCCAGCAGCGGACGGGACAGCCACATTCAGTACTTC.

The rearrangement joins TRBV30 to TRBJ2-7, with D perhaps matching TRBD1 or TRBD2 (5 bases each). V dropped 8 bases and J dropped 2 bases, with 16 bases sitting between them. Germline V lookup: CDR1 GTSNPN, CDR2 SVGIG (reference sequence). There are 13 residues in the CDR3. The CDR3 DNA follows: TGTGCCGGACGACTTTTGGGGGCCTACGAGCAGTACTTC. Translating gives CAGRLLGAYEQYF.

The chain links TRBV9 to TRBJ1-2; 8 positions match TRBD1. The CDR3 contains 14 residues. From germline, CDR1 is SGDLS and CDR2 YYNGEE. V shed 3 bases and J 8 bases; nucleotides not matched to a gene: 9. The CDR3 DNA follows: TGTGCCAGCAGCGCCCAACCAGGGGGCGGCGGCTACACCTTC. It encodes CASSAQPGGGGYTF.

The genes are TRBV30 and TRBJ2-5; no reliable D call. The germline CDR1 and CDR2 sequences are GTSNPN and SVGIG (reference sequence). Trimming removed 0 bases at V and 5 bases at J, with 10 bases between. The CDR3 runs to 13 residues. The CDR3 DNA sequence: TGTGCCTGGAGTGTAAACCGAGCGGAGACCCAGTACTTC. Its translation: CAWSVNRAETQYF.

This clone appeared a few times. The rearrangement joins TRBV27 to TRBJ2-3; 7 bases are shared with TRBD2. Germline V gives CDR1 MNHEY, CDR2 SMNVEV (reference sequence). V lost 7 bases and J lost 4; bases outside the gene matches: 11. This CDR3 has 15 residues. The CDR3 loop is CASKGWAGDSDTQYF. The CDR3 DNA reads TGTGCCAGCAAGGGTTGGGCGGGGGACTCAGATACGCAGTATTTT.

The V gene is TRBV28, the J gene TRBJ2-7; no clear D. The CDR3 runs 12 residues. The V end lost 4 bases, the J end lost 4 bases, and 8 bases lay between the germline ends. From germline, CDR1 is MDHEN and CDR2 SYDVKM. The CDR3 DNA reads TGTGCCAGCAGTTGGGTGGGGTACGAGCAGTACTTC. Translating it yields CASSWVGYEQYF.

This clone was picked up a small number of times. The rearrangement uses TRBV28 and TRBJ2-7, with a possible D match to TRBD1 (5 bases). Germline loops: CDR1 MDHEN, CDR2 SYDVKM. With 4 bases removed from V and 2 bases from J, the gap between germline ends came to 6 bases. The CDR3 is 12 residues long. The CDR3 nucleotides are TGTGCCAGCAGTTCAGGGCCCTACGAGCAGTACTTC. Its protein is CASSSGPYEQYF.

This clone showed up just once. The V and J genes are TRBV29-1 and TRBJ2-1; tentatively, D is TRBD1 (6 bases). V was trimmed by 6 bases and J by 6 bases, leaving 12 bases between them. Germline CDR1 reads SQVTM; CDR2 reads ANQGSEA. The CDR3 length is 12 residues. The CDR3 is CSVAGALNEQFF. In DNA form, the CDR3 reads TGCAGCGTAGCAGGGGCTCTCAATGAGCAGTTCTTC.

This clone appeared a few times. The V gene is TRBV6-5, the J gene TRBJ2-7; 9 bases agree with TRBD1. The CDR3 length is 14 residues. V shed 6 bases and J 3 bases; nucleotides not matched to a gene: 6. Germline lookup yields CDR1 MNHEY and CDR2 SVGAGI. CDR3 region: CASSLRQGGYEQYF. The CDR3 DNA is TGTGCCAGCAGCCTACGACAGGGGGGCTACGAGCAGTACTTC.

This clone was seen a handful of times. The chain is built from TRBV27 and TRBJ1-2, with D possibly matching TRBD1 (5 bases). V shed 5 bases and J shed 7 bases, with 20 bases lying between them. The germline V gene has CDR1 MNHEY and CDR2 SMNVEV (reference sequence). CDR3 length: 15 amino acids. In DNA, the CDR3 is TGTGCCAGCAGTGCCAGCCGGGACGCATCGGGTGGCTACACCTTC. Its protein product is CASSASRDASGGYTF.

This clone appeared a few times. The chain joins TRBV5-4 to TRBJ2-5; 12 bases match TRBD2. With the DNA end fitting TRBJ2-7 better, the J assignment may be wrong. This CDR3 has 18 residues. CDR1 and CDR2 (germline): SGHNT, YYREEE (reference sequence). CDR3: CASSLGPSSGRAGYEQYF. CDR3 in DNA: TGTGCCAGCAGCTTGGGACCCTCTAGCGGGAGGGCCGGCTACGAGCAGTACTTC.

The chain is built from TRBV30 and TRBJ2-6, with D uncertain. This CDR3 contains 14 residues. Germline lookup yields CDR1 GTSNPN and CDR2 SVGIG (reference sequence). V was trimmed by 0 bases and J by 1 base, leaving 4 bases between them. CDR3 loop: CAWSVGSGANVLTF. In nucleotides, the CDR3 is TGTGCCTGGAGTGTGGGATCTGGGGCCAACGTCCTGACTTTC.

This clone ranks as large (0.1 to 1%). The CDR3 protein is CAIREEGQGEKLFF. CDR3 nucleotide sequence: TGTGCCATCAGAGAAGAGGGACAAGGTGAAAAACTGTTTTTT. The chain carries TRBV10-3 and TRBJ1-4; a weak D match, TRBD1 (6 bases). The CDR3 contains 14 residues. Germline CDR1 is ENHRY and CDR2 is SYGVKD. Trimming stripped 6 bases from V and 7 bases from J, with 15 bases between.

The chain combines TRBV25-1 with TRBJ1-1; D not certain. Germline CDR1 and CDR2: MGHDK and SYGVNS. The CDR3 length is 14 residues. The V end was cut by 4 bases, the J end by 6 bases, with 15 bases between. The CDR3 DNA follows: TGTGCCAGCAGTGTACAGTCACCTCAGGCTGAAGCTTTCTTT. This codes for CASSVQSPQAEAFF.

The V call is TRBV30, the J call TRBJ2-5; D is unresolved. CDR3 length equals 14 residues. Germline CDR1 is GTSNPN and CDR2 is SVGIG (reference sequence). The V and J ends lost 1 base and 2 bases respectively, with 11 bases between them. CDR3 coding DNA: TGTGCCTGGAGTGGGACGGTGCCTCAAGAGACCCAGTACTTC. Its protein is CAWSGTVPQETQYF.

This chain joins TRBV6-5 and TRBJ2-7, with 7 bases fitting TRBD2. This CDR3 has 15 residues. V was clipped by 8 bases and J by 0 bases; unmatched bases: 10. Germline values: CDR1 MNHEY, CDR2 SVGAGI. The CDR3 sequence is CASAPGRGISYEQYF. CDR3 nucleotides: TGTGCCAGCGCCCCAGGGCGGGGGATCTCCTACGAGCAGTACTTC.

This chain links TRBV30 with TRBJ1-6; a possible D gene is TRBD1 (6 bases). CDR3 length equals 17 residues. Germline V CDR1 and CDR2: GTSNPN, SVGIG (reference sequence). V lost 2 bases to trimming and J lost 0 bases, with 14 bases between them. In DNA, the CDR3 is TGTGCCTGGAGTATTGGGACAAGTTACTCCTATAATTCACCCCTCCACTTT. It codes for CAWSIGTSYSYNSPLHF.

V gene TRBV29-1 combines with J gene TRBJ2-5; 10 nucleotides align to TRBD1. V was clipped by 2 bases and J by 3 bases; unmatched bases: 3. Germline CDR1 SQVTM, CDR2 ANQGSEA. CDR3 length equals 14 residues. The CDR3 loop reads CSVEKGTGEETQYF. CDR3 DNA sequence: TGCAGCGTTGAAAAGGGGACAGGGGAAGAGACCCAGTACTTC.

This clone was seen once. The chain couples TRBV25-1 to TRBJ2-1, with 8 nucleotides matching TRBD1. J gave up 5 bases and V 4 bases, and 7 bases lay outside the gene matches. This CDR3 has 15 residues. Germline CDR1 MGHDK, CDR2 SYGVNS. The CDR3 bases are TGTGCCAGCAGTGGAGGCAGGGGGCTTAACAATGAGCAGTTCTTC. Residues: CASSGGRGLNNEQFF.

V and J are TRBV30 and TRBJ1-1; D remains unclear. Germline CDR1 is GTSNPN and CDR2 is SVGIG (reference sequence). The ends were cut back, 8 bases at V and 3 bases at J, with 13 bases in the middle. The CDR3 totals 12 residues. DNA for the CDR3: TGTGCCCACGGGGAGCAAGACACTGAAGCTTTCTTT. It yields the protein CAHGEQDTEAFF.

This clone appeared once. This rearrangement joins TRBV5-6 to TRBJ1-1; D is uncertain. Germline V gene data show CDR1 as SGHDT and CDR2 as YYEEEE. V lost 6 bases, J lost 1 base, and 16 bases lay in between. This CDR3 is built from 15 residues. CDR3: CASNVGPGKNTEAFF. DNA for the CDR3: TGTGCCAGCAACGTGGGCCCGGGGAAGAACACTGAAGCTTTCTTT.

This clone was observed a few times. The chain combines TRBV29-1 with TRBJ1-4; D is possibly TRBD1 (6 bases). This CDR3 has 11 amino acids. Germline CDR1 is SQVTM and CDR2 is ANQGSEA. CDR3 in DNA: TGCAGTGGCGGGGGGCGAGAAAAACTGTTTTTT. Amino acids: CSGGGREKLFF.